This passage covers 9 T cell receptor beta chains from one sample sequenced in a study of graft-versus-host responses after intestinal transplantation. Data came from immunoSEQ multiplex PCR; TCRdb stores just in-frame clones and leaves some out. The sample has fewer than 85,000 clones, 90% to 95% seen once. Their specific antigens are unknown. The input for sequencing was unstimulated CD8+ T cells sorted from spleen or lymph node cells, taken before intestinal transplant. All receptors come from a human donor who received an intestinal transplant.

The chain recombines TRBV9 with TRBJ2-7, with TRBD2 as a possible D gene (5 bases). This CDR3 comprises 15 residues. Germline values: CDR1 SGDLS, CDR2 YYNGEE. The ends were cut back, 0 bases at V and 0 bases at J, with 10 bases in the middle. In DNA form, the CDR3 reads TGTGCCAGCAGCGTAGAAGAGCGGAGCTCCTACGAGCAGTACTTC. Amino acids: CASSVEERSSYEQYF.

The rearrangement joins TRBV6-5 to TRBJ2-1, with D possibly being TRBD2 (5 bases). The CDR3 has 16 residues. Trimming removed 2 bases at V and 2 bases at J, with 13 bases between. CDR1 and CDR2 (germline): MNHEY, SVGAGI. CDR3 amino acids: CASSYALADAYNEQFF. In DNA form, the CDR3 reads TGTGCCAGCAGTTACGCTCTAGCTGACGCCTACAATGAGCAGTTCTTC.

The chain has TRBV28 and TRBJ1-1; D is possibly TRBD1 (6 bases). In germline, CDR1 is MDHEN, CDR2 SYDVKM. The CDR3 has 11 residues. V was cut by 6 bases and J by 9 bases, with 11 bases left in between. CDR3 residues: CASRTGPQAFF. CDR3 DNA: TGTGCCAGCAGGACAGGCCCCCAAGCTTTCTTT.

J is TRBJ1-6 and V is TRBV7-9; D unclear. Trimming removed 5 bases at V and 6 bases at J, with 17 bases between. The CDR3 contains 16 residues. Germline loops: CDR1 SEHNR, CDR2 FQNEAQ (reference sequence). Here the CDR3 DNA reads TGTGCCAGCAGCGAAAAAGGACGGGGAAGTAATTCACCCCTCCACTTT. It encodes CASSEKGRGSNSPLHF.

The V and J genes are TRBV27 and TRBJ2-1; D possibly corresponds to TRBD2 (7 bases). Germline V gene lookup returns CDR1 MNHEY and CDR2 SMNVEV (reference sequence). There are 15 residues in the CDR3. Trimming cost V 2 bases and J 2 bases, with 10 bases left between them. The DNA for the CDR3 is TGTGCCAGCAGTTTACAAGGGGGGGCCTACAATGAGCAGTTCTTC. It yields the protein CASSLQGGAYNEQFF.

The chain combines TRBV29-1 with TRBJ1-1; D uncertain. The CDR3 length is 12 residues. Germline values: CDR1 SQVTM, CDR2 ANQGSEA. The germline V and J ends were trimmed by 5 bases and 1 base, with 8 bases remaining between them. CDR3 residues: CSVRLRNTEAFF. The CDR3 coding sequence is TGCAGCGTTCGCCTTAGGAACACTGAAGCTTTCTTT. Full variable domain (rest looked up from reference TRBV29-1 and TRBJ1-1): SAVISQKPSRDICQRGTSLTIQCQVDSQVTMMFWYRQQPGQSLTLIATANQGSEATYESGFVIDKFPISRPNLTFSTLTVSNMSPEDSSIYLCSVRLRNTEAFFGQGTRLTVV.

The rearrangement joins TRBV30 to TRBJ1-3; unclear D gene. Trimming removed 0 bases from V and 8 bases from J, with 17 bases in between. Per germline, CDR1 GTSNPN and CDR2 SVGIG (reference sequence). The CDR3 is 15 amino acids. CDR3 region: CAWSVEAGVGDTIYF. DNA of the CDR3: TGTGCCTGGAGTGTAGAGGCCGGGGTGGGAGACACCATATATTTT.

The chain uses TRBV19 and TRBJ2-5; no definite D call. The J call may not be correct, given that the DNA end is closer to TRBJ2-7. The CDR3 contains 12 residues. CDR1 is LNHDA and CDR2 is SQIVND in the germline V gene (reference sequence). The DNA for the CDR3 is TGTGCCAGTAGTATTTCTGGTAGCGAGCAGTACTTC. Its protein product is CASSISGSEQYF.

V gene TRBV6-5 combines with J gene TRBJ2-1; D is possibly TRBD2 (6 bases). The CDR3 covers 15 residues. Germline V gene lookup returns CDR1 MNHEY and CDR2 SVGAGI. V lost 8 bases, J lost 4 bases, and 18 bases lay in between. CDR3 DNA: TGTGCCAGCGCCCGCTCGGCTAGCGAATACAATGAGCAGTTCTTC. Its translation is CASARSASEYNEQFF.